This T cell receptor beta chain is drawn from a study of T cell responses to AZD1222 COVID-19 vaccine. TCRdb keeps only in-frame clones here, not all; method: immunoSEQ multiplex PCR. The data hold some 100,000 clones, with 70% to 90% observed a single time. The CDR3 has 16 amino acids. With V trimmed by 3 bases and J by 3 bases, 10 bases remained unmatched. Germline CDR1 KGHSH, CDR2 LQKENI. This receptor was obtained from an adult in good health. The material sequenced was peripheral blood, taken on day 0 of AZD1222 vaccination. V is TRBV18 and J is TRBJ2-7; 8 nucleotides match TRBD2. CDR3 nucleotides: TGTGCCAGCTCACCGGCGTTGGTAGCGGGAATCTACGAGCAGTACTTC. It encodes CASSPALVAGIYEQYF.